This T cell receptor beta chain was sequenced for a study of shared clonotypes between healthy human individuals. Study summary: The composition of the donors was a couple of women and a few men aged 18 to 49. Study conclusions and caveats: Naive subsets generally exceeded memory subsets in estimated richness.

TCRdb keeps only in-frame clones here, not all; method: immunoSEQ multiplex PCR. The table includes roughly 2.6 million clones, more than 80% detected once. This CDR3 is built from 15 residues. The germline V gene encodes CDR1 SGHRS and CDR2 YFSETQ. The V end was cut by 4 bases, the J end by 3 bases, with 17 bases between. Adult Caucasians living in Nashville, Tennessee made up all of the donors. Remarks on this clone: The target antigen is unknown.

This rearrangement joins TRBV5-1 to TRBJ2-7; D possibly uses TRBD1 or TRBD2 (5 bases each). This TCR was recovered from a man in his late teens or twenties in good health. The sequenced material came from naive CD4+ T cells sorted from blood. Subset: CD45RA+ positively selected. The CDR3 DNA sequence: TGCGCCAGCAGCACGGGCCCATCGGGGCTCTACGAGCAGTACTTC. This translates into CASSTGPSGLYEQYF.